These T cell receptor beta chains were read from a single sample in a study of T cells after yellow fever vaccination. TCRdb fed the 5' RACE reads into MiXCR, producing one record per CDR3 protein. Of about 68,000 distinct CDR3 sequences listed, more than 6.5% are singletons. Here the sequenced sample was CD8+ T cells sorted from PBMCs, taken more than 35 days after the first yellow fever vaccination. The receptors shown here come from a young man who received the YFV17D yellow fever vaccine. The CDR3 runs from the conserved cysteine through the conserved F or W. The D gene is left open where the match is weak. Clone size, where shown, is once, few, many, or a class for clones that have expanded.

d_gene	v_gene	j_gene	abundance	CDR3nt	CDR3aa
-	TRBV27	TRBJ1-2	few	TGTGCCAGCAGTTTCAGTATGTATGGCTATGGCTACACCTTC	CASSFSMYGYGYTF
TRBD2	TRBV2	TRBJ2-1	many	TGTGCCAGCAGCGTTAGACTAGCGGGGGGGGACGATGAGCAGTTCTTC	CASSVRLAGGDDEQFF
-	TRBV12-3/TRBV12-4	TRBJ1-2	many	TGTGCCAGCAGTTTAAACAGTGGGAATGGCTACACCTTC	CASSLNSGNGYTF
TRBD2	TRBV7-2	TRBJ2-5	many	TGTGCCAGCAGGTCCACCGGGACTAGCACTCAAGAGACCCAGTACTTC	CASRSTGTSTQETQYF
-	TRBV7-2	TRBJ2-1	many	TGTGCCAGCAGCTCTGTCAGTGGGAGGAGCAATGAGCAGTTCTTC	CASSSVSGRSNEQFF
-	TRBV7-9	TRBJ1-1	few	TGTGCCAGCAGCCCGCCAAATCGGTTTAACACTGAAGCTTTCTTT	CASSPPNRFNTEAFF
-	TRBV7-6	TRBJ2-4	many	TGTGCCAGCAGCTTAGGACATTCAGGACAGCGAAATTTAGCCAAAAACATTCAGTACTTC	CASSLGHSGQRNLAKNIQYF
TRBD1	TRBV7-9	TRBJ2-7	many	TGTGCCAGCAGCCCCCGAGGACAGGGGAACTACGAGCAGTACTTC	CASSPRGQGNYEQYF
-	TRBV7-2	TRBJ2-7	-	TGTGCCAGCAGCTTAGGCTCAGGCTACGAGCAGTACTTC	CASSLGSGYEQYF
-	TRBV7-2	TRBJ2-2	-	TGTGCCAGCAGCTTAGTATGGCTGACGAACACCGGGGAGCTGTTTTTT	CASSLVWLTNTGELFF
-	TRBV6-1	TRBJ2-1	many	TGTGCCGGGGGGGCGGGCGCCTACAATGAGCAGTTCTTC	CAGGAGAYNEQFF
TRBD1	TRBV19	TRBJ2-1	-	TGTGCCAGTAATCTTGAACAGGGGGCGAATGAGCAGTTCTTC	CASNLEQGANEQFF
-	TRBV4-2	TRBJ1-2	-	TGTGCCAGCAGCCAAGACCACGTCCTGACGGAGAACTATGGCTACACCTTC	CASSQDHVLTENYGYTF
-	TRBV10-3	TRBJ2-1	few	TGTGCCATCAGTGACCCGACTAGTTCGAGTGAGCAGTTCTTC	CAISDPTSSSEQFF
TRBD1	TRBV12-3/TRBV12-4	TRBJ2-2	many	TGTGCCAGCAGTTTCCCCGGACAGGCTCACACCGGGGAGCTGTTTTTT	CASSFPGQAHTGELFF